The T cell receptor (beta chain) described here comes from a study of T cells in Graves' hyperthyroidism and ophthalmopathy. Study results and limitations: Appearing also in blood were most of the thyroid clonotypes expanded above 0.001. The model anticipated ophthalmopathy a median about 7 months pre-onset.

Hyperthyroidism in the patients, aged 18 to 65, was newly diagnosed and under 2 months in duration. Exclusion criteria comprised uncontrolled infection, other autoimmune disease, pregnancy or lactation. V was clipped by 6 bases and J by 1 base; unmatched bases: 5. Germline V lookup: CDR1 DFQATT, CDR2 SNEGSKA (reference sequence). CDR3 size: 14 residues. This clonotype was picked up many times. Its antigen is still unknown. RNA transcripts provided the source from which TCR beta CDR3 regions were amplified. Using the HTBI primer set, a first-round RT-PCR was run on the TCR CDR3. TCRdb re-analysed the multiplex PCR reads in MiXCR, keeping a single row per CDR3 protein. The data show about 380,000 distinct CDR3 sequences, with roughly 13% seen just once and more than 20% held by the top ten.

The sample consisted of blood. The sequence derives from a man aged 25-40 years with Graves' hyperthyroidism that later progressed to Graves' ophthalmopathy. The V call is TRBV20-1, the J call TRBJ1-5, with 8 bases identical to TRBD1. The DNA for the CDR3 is TGCAGTGCCTTGGACAGGGAGAGCAATCAGCCCCAGCATTTT. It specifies CSALDRESNQPQHF.